This TCR beta chain emerged from a study of cytomegalovirus exposure and HLA in healthy donors. Study observations and caveats: It was reported in a later analysis that an Asian-associated ancestry cluster showed fewer N-insertions than the approximately 690-donor mean.

The PCR used 60 Vbeta and 13 Jbeta primers. The assay was immunoSEQ multiplex PCR, and TCRdb's table has in-frame clones only and misses some. The top ten clones hold about 4% of a sample with over 150,000 clones, 70% to 80% of them seen once. As concerns this clone: Antigen unknown.

Specimen: PBMCs. The sequence came from a woman aged 55-75 years in good health and CMV-seropositive.

The CDR3 region has the DNA TGTGCCAGCAGCCCCTTGCAGGGATTGGCTGAAGCTTTCTTT. Residues: CASSPLQGLAEAFF. This sequence joins TRBV7-3 and TRBJ1-1; TRBD1 might be the D (5 bases). The CDR3 sequence is 14 residues long. CDR1 is SGHTA, CDR2 FQGTGA, per germline. Trimming took 5 bases from V and 6 from J, leaving 16 bases between them.